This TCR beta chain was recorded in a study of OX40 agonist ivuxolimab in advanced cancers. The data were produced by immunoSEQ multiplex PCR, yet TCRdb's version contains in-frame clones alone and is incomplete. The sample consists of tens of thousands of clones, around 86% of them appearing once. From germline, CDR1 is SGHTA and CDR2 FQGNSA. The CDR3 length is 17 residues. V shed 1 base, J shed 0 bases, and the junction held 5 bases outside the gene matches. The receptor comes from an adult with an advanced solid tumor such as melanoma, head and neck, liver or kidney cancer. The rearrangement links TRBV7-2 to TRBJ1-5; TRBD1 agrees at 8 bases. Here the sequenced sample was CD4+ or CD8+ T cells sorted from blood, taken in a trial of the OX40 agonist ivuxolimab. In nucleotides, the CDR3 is TGTGCCAGCAGCTTAGGACAGGGGCCATCTAGCAATCAGCCCCAGCATTTT. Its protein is CASSLGQGPSSNQPQHF. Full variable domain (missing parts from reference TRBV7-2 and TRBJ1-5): GAGVSQSPSNKVTEKGKDVELRCDPISGHTALYWYRQSLGQGLEFLIYFQGNSAPDKSGLPSDRFSAERTGGSVSTLTIQRTQQEDSAVYLCASSLGQGPSSNQPQHFGDGTRLSIL.